The subject of this entry is one TCR beta chain. Antigen specificity is unknown. Noted time point: week 47, end of study. Alongside topical imiquimod, each dose of vaccine comprised 300 ug of mutant IDH1 20-mer peptide. These data come from a study of a mutant IDH1 vaccine in newly diagnosed glioma. Overall study: In some groups vaccination began 4-6 weeks post-radiotherapy; others received it with temozolomide. Study-level findings and limits: Apparently, pseudoprogression bore no relation to changes among the top peripheral T cell clonotypes.

Per germline, CDR1 LGHNA and CDR2 YSLEER. The CDR3 consists of 17 residues. J gave up 6 bases and V 1 base, and 11 bases lay outside the gene matches. The assay was immunoSEQ multiplex PCR, and TCRdb's table has in-frame clones only and misses some. The data show roughly 32,000 clones, about nine tenths seen once. This specimen consisted of PBMCs, obtained from a glioma patient whose treatment included an IDH1 peptide vaccine. J is TRBJ2-2 and V is TRBV4-3; 7 bases match TRBD2. The clonotype originates from a man aged 40-49 years with glioma. CDR3: CASSQGTGAGVAGELFF. For the CDR3, the DNA is TGCGCCAGCAGCCAAGGGACCGGGGCGGGAGTGGCCGGGGAGCTGTTTTTT.